These 3 T cell receptor beta chains originate from one sample sequenced in a study of spatial heterogeneity in lung cancer. Time point reported: blood at routine non-recurrence follow-up after resection. TCRdb redid the calling of the 5' RACE reads with MiXCR, one entry per CDR3 protein. This repertoire shows more than 75,000 distinct CDR3 sequences, roughly a fifth found once; its top ten account for just over 20%. The source was PBMCs, collected at follow-up. Receptor source: a male donor with early-stage non-small cell lung cancer.

The chain carries TRBV7-2 and TRBJ2-2, with a possible D match to TRBD2 (6 bases). Germline V gene lookup returns CDR1 SGHTA and CDR2 FQGNSA. This CDR3 comprises 15 residues. Trimming pared 5 bases from V and 4 bases from J, leaving 14 bases between. CDR3 nucleotide sequence: TGTGCCAGCAGCCCCTCGTTGGGGGGCACCGGGGAGCTGTTTTTT. Encoded protein: CASSPSLGGTGELFF.

Many counts were recorded for this clonotype. V gene TRBV6-2 or TRBV6-3 combines with J gene TRBJ2-1; TRBD2 agrees at 11 bases. J was trimmed by 7 bases and V by 6 bases; bases with no gene match: 5. Germline V gene data show CDR1 as MNHEY and CDR2 as SVGEGT. CDR3 length: 14 amino acids. CDR3: CASSRLAGLNEQFF. In nucleotides, the CDR3 is TGTGCCAGCAGCCGACTAGCGGGACTAAATGAGCAGTTCTTC.

This chain joins TRBV9 and TRBJ1-1; D gene unclear. This CDR3 contains 13 residues. V was cut by 4 bases and J by 7 bases, with 14 bases left in between. Per germline, CDR1 SGDLS and CDR2 YYNGEE. CDR3 region: CASSSPTSNEAFF. The CDR3 DNA reads as TGTGCCAGCAGCAGCCCCACCTCTAATGAAGCTTTCTTT.